This T cell receptor beta chain comes out of a study of identical twins (dated by TCRdb to about 2016). Context from the whole study: To test whether fetal clonotypes persist, this study deep-sequenced TCR alpha and beta repertoires from monozygotic twins, from unrelated adults of various ages, and from cord blood. To rule out contamination, replicate twin experiments were performed at different times with different library preparation protocols.

Worth noting for this clonotype: No cognate antigen has been identified for it. Per-nucleotide qualities are absent, and no much larger clonotype sits a single base away.

Unmatched junction bases come to 5, with V trimmed by 0 bases and J by 3 bases. CDR1 and CDR2 are read off the germline V gene as MNHEY and SVGAGI. From its cysteine to its valine, the CDR3 spans 15 amino acids. Of all the DNA, just the CDR3 is kept, 45 bases in frame from base 1. All donors were healthy Caucasians. The twin cohort consisted of three pairs of female monozygotic twins, all aged roughly 18 to 30 years. The RNA used for TCR libraries was isolated from peripheral blood mononuclear cells. Points the paper makes about the study in general: Invariant T cells such as MAIT and iNKT could partly confound zero-insertion analyses, although diverse VJ usage argued against such confounding for most clonotypes. Out-of-frame TCR alpha sequences shared between twins showed an excess of low generation-probability sequences compared with coincidental sharing between unrelated individuals. In beta out-of-frame sequences, excess twin sharing was weaker, because having fewer shared sequences lowered the signal-to-noise ratio. Abundant cord blood beta clonotypes had fewer insertions, young adult naive repertoires showed a similar but weaker trend, and memory repertoires showed no such trend. Because the same donors could not be followed over many years, conclusions were based on cross-sectional statistical analysis. In monozygotic twins, recombination models systematically underestimated out-of-frame TCR alpha sharing, but the models matched the sharing seen between unrelated individuals.

The library was prepared using 5' RACE. TCRdb shows the sequencer as Illumina HiSeq 2000. A universal primer binding site was added through template switching, and the final cDNA carried a unique molecular identifier so that TCR cDNA molecules could be counted accurately. Specific primers in the conserved constant-segment region were used to synthesize first-strand cDNA for TCR alpha and beta chains. To control for contamination, each cDNA library was double barcoded with a SMART-Mk sample barcode plus Illumina barcodes. TruSeq adapter sequences and Illumina sample barcodes were added in two successive PCR steps. The TCR alpha and beta cDNA libraries were sequenced on the Illumina HiSeq platform using custom primers. Under the source paper's analysis protocol: Unique molecular identifiers were extracted from raw reads with MiGEC, and CDR3 positions were determined with MiXCR. For each individual, recombination models were inferred using an EM algorithm with the repgenHMM and IGoR tools. Shared clonotype analysis was performed with the tcR package in R, normalizing sharing by the product of cloneset sizes. Out-of-frame nonproductive sequences were analyzed to study raw recombination free of thymic and clonal selection effects. TCRdb reprocessing: public reads trimmed at Q25 with fastp, clones called with MiXCR, in-frame beta chains kept. Each CDR3 protein appears once, grouped with its most common genes and DNA. V and J calls and clone size were set by TCRdb, not the authors. For this sample there are about 920,000 distinct CDR3 sequences; 9% to 15% appear just once. Around 1.5% of the sample lies in the top ten.

These data were likewise used in another study, on yellow fever vaccine responses in identical twins. The second paper further reports: The authors reported that the T cell response to vaccination in identical twins appeared partly convergent and partly personalized. Focusing on identical twins, the study followed the T cell clones that responded to the vaccine, and did so with precision.

The chain joins TRBV6-5 to TRBJ2-7, and 7 junction bases match TRBD1. Sequencing input: PBMCs. The receptor was isolated from a woman between 18 and 29 years old in good health. CDR3 region: CASSYSPQGNYEQYV. Read as DNA, the sequence is TGTGCCAGCAGTTACTCGCCACAGGGGAACTACGAGCAGTACGTC.